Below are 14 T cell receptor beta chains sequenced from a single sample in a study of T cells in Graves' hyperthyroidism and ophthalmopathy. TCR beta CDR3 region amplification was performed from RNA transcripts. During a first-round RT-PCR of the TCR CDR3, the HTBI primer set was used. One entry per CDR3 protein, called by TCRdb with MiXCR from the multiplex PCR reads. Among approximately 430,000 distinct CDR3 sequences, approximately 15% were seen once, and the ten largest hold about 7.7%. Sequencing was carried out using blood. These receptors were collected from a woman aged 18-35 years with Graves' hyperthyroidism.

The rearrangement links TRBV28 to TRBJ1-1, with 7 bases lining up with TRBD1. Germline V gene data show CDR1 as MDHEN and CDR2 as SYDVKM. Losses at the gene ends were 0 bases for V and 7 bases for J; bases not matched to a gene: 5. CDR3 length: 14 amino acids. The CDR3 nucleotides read TGTGCCAGCAGTTTATGGGCAGGGGGTGGTGAAGCTTTCTTT. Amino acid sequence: CASSLWAGGGEAFF.

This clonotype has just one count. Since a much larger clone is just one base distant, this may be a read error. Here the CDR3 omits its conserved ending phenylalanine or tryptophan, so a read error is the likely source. This chain's CDR3 is CSARDRTSYGYTS. The CDR3 DNA follows: TGCAGTGCTAGAGATCGGACCTCCTATGGCTACACCTCC. The chain is built from TRBV20-1 and TRBJ1-2, with D hard to call. The CDR3 is made up of 13 amino acids. CDR1 and CDR2 (germline): DFQATT, SNEGSKA (reference sequence). V was pared by 0 bases and J by 4 bases, with 9 bases between.

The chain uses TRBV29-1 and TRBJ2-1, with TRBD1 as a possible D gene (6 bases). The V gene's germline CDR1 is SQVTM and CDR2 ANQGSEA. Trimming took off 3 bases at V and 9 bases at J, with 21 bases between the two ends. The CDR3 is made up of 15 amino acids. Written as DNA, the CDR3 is TGCAGCGTTGATGGGGGACAAGGGCATCCGGGTGAGCAGTTCTTC. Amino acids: CSVDGGQGHPGEQFF.

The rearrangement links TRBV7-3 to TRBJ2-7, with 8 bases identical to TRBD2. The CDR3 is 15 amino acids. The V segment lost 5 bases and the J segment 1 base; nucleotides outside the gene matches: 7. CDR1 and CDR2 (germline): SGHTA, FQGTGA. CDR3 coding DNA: TGTGCCAGCAGCCCGAGCGGGGGAACATCCTACGAGCAGTACTTC. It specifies CASSPSGGTSYEQYF.

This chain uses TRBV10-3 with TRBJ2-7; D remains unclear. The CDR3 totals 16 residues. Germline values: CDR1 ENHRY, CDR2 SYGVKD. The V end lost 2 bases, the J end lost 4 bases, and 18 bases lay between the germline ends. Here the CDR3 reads CAISEPLMTNPYEQYF. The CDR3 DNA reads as TGTGCCATCAGTGAGCCACTAATGACGAACCCTTACGAGCAGTACTTC.

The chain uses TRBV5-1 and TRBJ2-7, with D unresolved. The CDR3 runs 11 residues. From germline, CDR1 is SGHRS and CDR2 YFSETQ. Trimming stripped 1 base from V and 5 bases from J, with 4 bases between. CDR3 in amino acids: CASSLIDEQYF. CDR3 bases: TGCGCCAGCAGCTTGATCGACGAGCAGTACTTC.

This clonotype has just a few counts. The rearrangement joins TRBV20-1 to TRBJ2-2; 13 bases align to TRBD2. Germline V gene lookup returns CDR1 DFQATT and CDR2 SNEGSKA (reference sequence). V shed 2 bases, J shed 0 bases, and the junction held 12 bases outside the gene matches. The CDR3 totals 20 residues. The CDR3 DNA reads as TGCAGTGCTAGACCTTTATCCGGACTAGCGGGGGACGCGAACACCGGGGAGCTGTTTTTT. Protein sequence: CSARPLSGLAGDANTGELFF.

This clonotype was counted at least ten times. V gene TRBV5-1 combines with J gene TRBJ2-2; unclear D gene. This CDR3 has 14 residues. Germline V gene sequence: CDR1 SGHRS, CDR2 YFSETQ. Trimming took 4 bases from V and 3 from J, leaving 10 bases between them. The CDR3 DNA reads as TGCGCCAGCAGCCCCATTATAGACACCGGGGAGCTGTTTTTT. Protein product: CASSPIIDTGELFF.

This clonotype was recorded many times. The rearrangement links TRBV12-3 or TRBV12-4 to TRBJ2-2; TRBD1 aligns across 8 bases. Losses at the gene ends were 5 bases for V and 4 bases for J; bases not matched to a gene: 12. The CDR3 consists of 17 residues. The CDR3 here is CASSRQGSRGGTGELFF. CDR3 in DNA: TGTGCCAGCAGTAGACAGGGGAGCCGCGGTGGCACCGGGGAGCTGTTTTTT.

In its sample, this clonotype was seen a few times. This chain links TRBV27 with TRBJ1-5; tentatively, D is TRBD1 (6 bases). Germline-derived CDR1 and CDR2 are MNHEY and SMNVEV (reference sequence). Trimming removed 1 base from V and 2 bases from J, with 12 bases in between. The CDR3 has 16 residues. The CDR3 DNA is TGTGCCAGCAGTTTATGGGGGCGGATGCGCAATCAGCCCCAGCATTTT. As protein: CASSLWGRMRNQPQHF.

In DNA form, the CDR3 reads TGTGCTAGTGGTTTGCTGGACCTGACAGATACGCAGTATTTT. Its protein is CASGLLDLTDTQYF. The rearrangement joins TRBV12-5 to TRBJ2-3; unclear D gene. The germline V gene has CDR1 LGHNT and CDR2 FRNRAP. V dropped 2 bases and J dropped 3 bases, with 9 bases sitting between them. The CDR3 contains 14 residues. Together with reference TRBV12-5 and TRBJ2-3, the CDR3 gives the full variable domain: DARVTQTPRHKVTEMGQEVTMRCQPILGHNTVFWYRQTMMQGLELLAYFRNRAPLDDSGMPKDRFSAEMPDATLATLKIQPSEPRDSAVYFCASGLLDLTDTQYFGPGTRLTVL.

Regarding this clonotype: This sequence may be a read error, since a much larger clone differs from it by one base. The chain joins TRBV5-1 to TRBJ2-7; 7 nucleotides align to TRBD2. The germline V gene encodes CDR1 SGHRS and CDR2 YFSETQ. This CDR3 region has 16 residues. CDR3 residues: CAGSSGGRGTSYEQYF. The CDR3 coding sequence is TGCGCCGGCAGCTCGGGCGGGCGGGGGACTTCCTACGAGCAGTACTTC.

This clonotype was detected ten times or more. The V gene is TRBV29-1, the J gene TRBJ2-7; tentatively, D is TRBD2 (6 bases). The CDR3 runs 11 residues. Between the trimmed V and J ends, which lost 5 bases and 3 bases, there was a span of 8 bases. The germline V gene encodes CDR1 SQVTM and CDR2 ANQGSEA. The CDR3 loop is CSVWGDYEQYF. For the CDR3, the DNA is TGCAGCGTTTGGGGGGACTACGAGCAGTACTTC.

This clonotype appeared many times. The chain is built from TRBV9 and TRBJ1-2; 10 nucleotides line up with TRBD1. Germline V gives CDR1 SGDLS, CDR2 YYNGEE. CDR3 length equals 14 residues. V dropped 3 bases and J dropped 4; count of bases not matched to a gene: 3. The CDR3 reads CASSGGQGIYGYTF. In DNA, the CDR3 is TGTGCCAGCAGCGGGGGACAGGGGATCTATGGCTACACCTTC.